This T cell receptor (beta chain) is drawn from a study of blood T cell repertoires in COVID-19. Study summary: The origin of the acute and convalescent COVID-19 samples was the United States, Italy and Spain. The cDNA or gDNA used as material had been derived from T cells, B-cell-depleted T cells, or PBMCs.

CDR1 LNHNV and CDR2 YYDKDF come from the germline V gene (reference sequence). The CDR3 contains 13 residues. V was pared by 1 base and J by 10 bases, with 11 bases between. Original data processing: Using reference gene primer amplification, nucleated cell counts were estimated. Here immunoSEQ multiplex PCR was the method, and the copy in TCRdb shows in-frame clones only, minus some. Clone size and the V and J calls come from that table; the DNA yielded D and trimming. Altogether some 43,000 clones are present, about nine tenths being singletons, with the ten largest covering roughly 14%. This receptor was identified in a man aged 60 to 69 with active COVID-19. The material sequenced was peripheral blood. This chain uses TRBV15 with TRBJ2-1; D perhaps matches TRBD2 (5 bases). The DNA of the CDR3 is TGTGCCACCAGCAGAGTTCCGGGAATGGAGCAGTTCTTC. Translating gives CATSRVPGMEQFF. The full variable domain, its missing parts supplied by reference TRBV15 and TRBJ2-1, is DAMVIQNPRYQVTQFGKPVTLSCSQTLNHNVMYWYQQKSSQAPKLLFHYYDKDFNNEADTPDNFQSRRPNTSFCFLDIRSPGLGDTAMYLCATSRVPGMEQFFGPGTRLTVL.